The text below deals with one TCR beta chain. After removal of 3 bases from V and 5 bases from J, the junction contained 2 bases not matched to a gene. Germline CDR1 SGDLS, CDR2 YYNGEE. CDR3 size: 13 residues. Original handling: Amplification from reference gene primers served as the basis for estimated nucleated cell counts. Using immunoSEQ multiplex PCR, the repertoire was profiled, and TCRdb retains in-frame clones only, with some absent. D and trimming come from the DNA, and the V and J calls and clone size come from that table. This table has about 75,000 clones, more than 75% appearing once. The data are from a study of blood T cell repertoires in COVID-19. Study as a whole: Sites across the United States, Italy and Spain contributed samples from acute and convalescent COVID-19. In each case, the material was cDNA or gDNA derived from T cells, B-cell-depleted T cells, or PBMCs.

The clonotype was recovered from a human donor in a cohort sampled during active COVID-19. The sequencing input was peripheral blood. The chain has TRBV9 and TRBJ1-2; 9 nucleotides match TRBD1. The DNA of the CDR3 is TGTGCCAGCAGCGCACAGGGGGCGTATGGCTACACCTTC. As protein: CASSAQGAYGYTF.